This is a list of T cell receptor beta chains from one sample in a study of cytomegalovirus exposure and HLA in healthy donors. Produced via immunoSEQ multiplex PCR; TCRdb's table is partial and in-frame only. Of some 120,000 clones in the sample, around three quarters were seen once. Sequences were obtained from PBMCs. The origin of the receptors is a man aged 18 to 29 in good health and CMV-seronegative. Each CDR3 is given with its conserved first and last residue. Fields, in order: clone size, J gene, V gene, CDR3 protein. For some rows the clone size is stated as once, few or many, or as a class when expanded; others skip it.

. TRBJ1-2 TRBV7-9 CASSPQGTVIANYGYTF
. TRBJ1-5 TRBV18 CASSPTSQGGPQHF
. TRBJ2-1 TRBV7-2 CASSFGGPFNEQFF
. TRBJ1-1 TRBV5-6 CAIMTGGDAFF
. TRBJ2-1 TRBV18 CASSLYEGLAGGTEQFF
. TRBJ1-1 TRBV9 CASSPRGNQNTEAFF
. TRBJ2-2 TRBV5-1 CASSLEQRNTGELFF
. TRBJ1-1 TRBV6-1 CASIELGQGWTEAFF
. TRBJ2-7 TRBV21-1 CASSKPYRDDEQYF
. TRBJ1-6 TRBV5-1 CASSLWGQGESPLHF
. TRBJ2-5 TRBV15 CATSRAVQGSLETQYF
. TRBJ2-1 TRBV6-5 CASYDNNEQFF
few TRBJ1-2 TRBV29-1 CSVDLALSNYGYTF
. TRBJ2-7 TRBV27 CASSLFREQHEQYF
. TRBJ1-2 TRBV5-4 CASSLRGGDGYTF
. TRBJ2-7 TRBV30 CAWSAGLAGSNDYFEQYF
. TRBJ2-2 TRBV10-3 CAISERLAGGGELFF
. TRBJ2-2 TRBV5-1 CASKSGLAANTGELFF
. TRBJ2-2 TRBV29-1 CSVEVGGISGRVSGELFF
once TRBJ2-1 TRBV7-8 CASSSRTVGSYNEQFF
. TRBJ2-7 TRBV30 CAWSGQGGLAGEQYF
. TRBJ1-5 TRBV7-9 CASSLAGTGLPPTHF
. TRBJ1-2 TRBV11-2 CASSPPTEGGYGYTF
. TRBJ2-1 TRBV7-3 CASSLTPDSGNEQFF
. TRBJ2-7 TRBV9 CASSVGEGGPYEQYF
once TRBJ2-2 TRBV19 CASNLAGSTGELFF
. TRBJ2-1 TRBV2 CASSERRRGFGQFF
. TRBJ2-3 TRBV5-1 CASSLISPSGDTQYF
. TRBJ2-6 TRBV19 CASTYRGATSGANVLTF
. TRBJ2-2 TRBV9 CASSVDLGAGELFF
few TRBJ1-2 TRBV6-5 CASSYSQGGGYTF
. TRBJ1-6 TRBV27 CASSLSQVTPLHF
. TRBJ2-2 TRBV19 CASSKGLAGGRTEGELFF
. TRBJ2-7 TRBV29-1 CSVGGTSSYEQYF
few TRBJ2-2 TRBV7-6 CASSLFGGQGTGELFF
once TRBJ2-7 TRBV7-3 CASSLGTGVSYEQYF
. TRBJ2-1 TRBV9 CASSVDSGGNNEQFF
. TRBJ1-2 TRBV28 CASGGNYGYTF
. . TRBV27 CASSLFPLAQGGYEQYF
. TRBJ1-2 TRBV25-1 CASSEEHCGQGHYGYTF
. TRBJ2-7 TRBV30 CAWREPGLLYEQYF
. TRBJ1-3 TRBV7-9 CASSWGGGNTIYF
. TRBJ2-7 TRBV27 CASRRNSGAYEQYF
. TRBJ2-2 TRBV19 CASIRVAGPGELFF
. TRBJ2-6 TRBV19 CASSIPGLAPSGANVLTF